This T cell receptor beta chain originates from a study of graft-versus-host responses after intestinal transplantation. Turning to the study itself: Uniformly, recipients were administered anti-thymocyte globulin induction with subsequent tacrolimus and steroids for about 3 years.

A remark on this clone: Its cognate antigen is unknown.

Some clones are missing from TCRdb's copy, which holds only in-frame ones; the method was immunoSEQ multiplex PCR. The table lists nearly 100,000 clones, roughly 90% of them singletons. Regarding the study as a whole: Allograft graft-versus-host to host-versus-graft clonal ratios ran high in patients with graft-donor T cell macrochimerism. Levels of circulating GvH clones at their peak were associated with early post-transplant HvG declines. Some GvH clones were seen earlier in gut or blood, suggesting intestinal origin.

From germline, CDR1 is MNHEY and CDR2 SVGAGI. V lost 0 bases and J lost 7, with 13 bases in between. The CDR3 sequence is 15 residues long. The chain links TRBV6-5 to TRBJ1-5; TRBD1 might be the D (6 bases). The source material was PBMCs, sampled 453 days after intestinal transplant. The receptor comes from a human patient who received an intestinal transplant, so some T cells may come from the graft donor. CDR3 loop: CASSYSPGGDQPQHF. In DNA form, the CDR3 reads TGTGCCAGCAGTTACTCTCCGGGGGGCGACCAGCCCCAGCATTTT.